These 10 T cell receptor beta chains came from one sample sequenced in a study of T-cell reconstitution after alpha-beta-depleted transplantation in children. The authors prepared the TCRbeta library with unique molecular identifiers. TCRdb used MiXCR to reprocess the PCR reads, holding one entry per CDR3 protein. This table holds about a million distinct CDR3 sequences, about 31% found once. The material was PBMCs, mostly from graft donor cells, obtained 360 days after TCRalphabeta/CD19-depleted stem cell transplant. Receptors originate from a boy younger than two who had a stem cell transplant for SCID, so the T cells may come from the graft donor.

The CDR3 DNA is TGTGCCATCAGTGGAATCGATCGGAATGAGCAGTTCTTC. It translates to CAISGIDRNEQFF. The J gene is TRBJ2-1, the V gene TRBV10-3, with D hard to call. Deletions cut 4 bases from V and 7 bases from J, with 11 bases between. There are 13 residues in the CDR3. Germline assignment: CDR1 ENHRY and CDR2 SYGVKD.

The genes are TRBV12-3 or TRBV12-4 and TRBJ1-1; 7 positions match TRBD1. CDR3 length equals 14 residues. The trim removed 6 bases at V and 0 bases at J, leaving 4 bases unmatched. CDR3 protein: CASRHGTVNTEAFF. As DNA, the CDR3 is TGTGCCAGCAGGCACGGGACAGTGAACACTGAAGCTTTCTTT.

This clonotype turned up a few times. This rearrangement joins TRBV29-1 to TRBJ1-1; tentative D call: TRBD1 (6 bases). V was clipped by 6 bases and J by 4 bases, with 9 bases between them. The CDR3 runs 11 residues. Germline CDR1 is SQVTM and CDR2 is ANQGSEA. The CDR3 coding sequence is TGCAGCGTACAGGGATTCACTGAAGCTTTCTTT. Translating it yields CSVQGFTEAFF.

The gene calls are TRBV20-1 and TRBJ2-5; D is possibly TRBD2 (7 bases). Germline assignment: CDR1 DFQATT and CDR2 SNEGSKA (reference sequence). The length of the CDR3 is 13 residues. Deletions cut 7 bases from V and 5 bases from J, with 17 bases between. CDR3 residues: CSGLGGGVETQYF. Here the CDR3 DNA reads TGCAGTGGTCTGGGGGGGGGCGTGGAGACCCAGTACTTC.

This clonotype appeared once. The rearrangement uses TRBV5-6 and TRBJ2-1; a weak D match, TRBD2 (7 bases). The germline V gene has CDR1 SGHDT and CDR2 YYEEEE. This CDR3 has 15 amino acids. Trimming left V 9 bases short and J 1 base short, with 17 bases between. DNA for the CDR3: TGTGCCACCACGGCGGGGGCAGGGTCCTACAATGAGCAGTTCTTC. Translation gives CATTAGAGSYNEQFF.

The chain carries TRBV5-1 and TRBJ2-3; 14 bases line up with TRBD2. The germline gives CDR1 SGHRS, CDR2 YFSETQ. The CDR3 length is 17 residues. V was pared by 4 bases and J by 4 bases, with 8 bases of the junction left unmatched. CDR3 coding DNA: TGCGCCAGCAGCCCACAACCGGGACTAGCGGGGGCAGATACGCAGTATTTT. Amino acid sequence: CASSPQPGLAGADTQYF.

The sample holds a few counts of this clonotype. The genes are TRBV20-1 and TRBJ1-2; no clear D gene. Trimming removed 0 bases at V and 2 bases at J, with 13 bases between. Germline loops: CDR1 DFQATT, CDR2 SNEGSKA (reference sequence). The length of the CDR3 is 15 residues. The CDR3: CSARDNGAGNYGYTF. CDR3 coding DNA: TGCAGTGCTAGAGATAACGGCGCCGGGAACTATGGCTACACCTTC.

The table lists this clonotype with a few counts. The V and J genes are TRBV15 and TRBJ2-2; D possibly matches TRBD1 or TRBD2 (5 bases each). Germline-derived CDR1 and CDR2 are LNHNV and YYDKDF (reference sequence). The V gene lost 9 bases and the J gene lost 7 bases, with 12 bases spanning the gap. This CDR3 spans 12 amino acids. Here the CDR3 reads CATLARGGELFF. Here the CDR3 DNA reads TGTGCCACTCTAGCTAGGGGCGGGGAGCTGTTTTTT.

This rearrangement joins TRBV5-1 to TRBJ2-3; 8 bases map to TRBD1. Germline CDR1 reads SGHRS; CDR2 reads YFSETQ. CDR3 length: 15 residues. With 2 bases clipped from V and 2 bases from J, the junction kept 4 bases outside the gene matches. The CDR3 loop is CASSFGDRITDTQYF. Here the CDR3 DNA reads TGCGCCAGCAGCTTCGGGGACAGGATCACAGATACGCAGTATTTT.

This clonotype has just a few counts. The rearrangement links TRBV5-1 to TRBJ1-6; D is undetermined. CDR3 length: 14 residues. Trimming left V 4 bases short and J 10 bases short, with 15 bases between. The germline gives CDR1 SGHRS, CDR2 YFSETQ. The CDR3 sequence: CASSRGDGGSPLHF. In DNA form, the CDR3 reads TGCGCCAGCAGCCGTGGGGATGGAGGATCACCCCTCCACTTT.